The 3 T cell receptor beta chains in this list originate from one sample, sequenced in a study of CD8 T cells in Susac syndrome. After extraction with the RNeasy kit, roughly 0.5 to 1 ug of the RNA was reverse transcribed using random hexamers. TCRdb fed the immunoSEQ multiplex PCR reads into MiXCR, producing one record per CDR3 protein. The sample yields approximately 190,000 distinct CDR3 sequences, 90% to 95% seen once. Sequencing used CD4+ T cells from PBMCs. The source of these receptors is a human donor with multiple sclerosis.

The chain uses TRBV4-2 and TRBJ1-2; D not certain. CDR3 length: 14 amino acids. Trimming left V 4 bases short and J 5 bases short, with 14 bases between. CDR1 is LGHNA and CDR2 is YNFKEQ in the germline V gene. CDR3 region: CASSPDPVRYGYTF. For the CDR3, the DNA is TGTGCCAGCAGCCCCGACCCGGTTAGGTATGGCTACACCTTC.

The rearrangement joins TRBV9 to TRBJ2-7; tentatively, D is TRBD1 (5 bases). The V gene lost 0 bases and the J gene lost 5 bases, with 15 bases spanning the gap. CDR1 and CDR2 (germline): SGDLS, YYNGEE. The CDR3 is made up of 15 amino acids. CDR3 coding DNA: TGTGCCAGCAGCGTAGGTACAGGAAGGGTCGACGAGCAGTACTTC. This encodes CASSVGTGRVDEQYF.

V is TRBV30 and J is TRBJ1-2; D not resolved. Trimming pared 3 bases from V and 5 bases from J, leaving 13 bases between. CDR3 size: 13 residues. Looked up from germline, CDR1 is GTSNPN and CDR2 is SVGIG (reference sequence). The CDR3 region is CAWSLSVRYGYTF. CDR3 bases: TGTGCCTGGAGCCTGAGTGTTCGGTATGGCTACACCTTC.